This passage covers 28 T cell receptor beta chains from one sample sequenced in a study of shared clonotypes between healthy human individuals. Terminally differentiated effector memory CD45RA+ cells were excluded from the naive CD8 cells, which were CD45RO-negative and positively selected for CCR7. Profiling relied on immunoSEQ multiplex PCR, and the TCRdb table lists in-frame clones only, not all of them. The sample comprises under 1 million clones, around 96% of which are singletons, and less than 0.3% rests with the top ten. Sequencing was carried out using naive CD8+ T cells sorted from blood. The origin of the receptors is a man younger than 45 in good health.

The chain combines TRBV7-9 with TRBJ1-5; D not certain. Trimming shortened V by 5 bases and J by 0 bases, and 14 bases separated the two germline ends. The germline gives CDR1 SEHNR, CDR2 FQNEAQ (reference sequence). This CDR3 region has 16 residues. CDR3 loop: CASSPLLPVSNQPQHF. The CDR3 DNA reads as TGTGCCAGCAGCCCGTTATTACCGGTTAGCAATCAGCCCCAGCATTTT.

V usage is TRBV6-1 and J usage is TRBJ2-7; D is uncertain. The germline V gene has CDR1 MNHNS and CDR2 SASEGT. V lost 8 bases and J 0 bases, leaving 5 bases between the germline ends. This CDR3 is built from 11 residues. CDR3 loop: CASRVSYEQYF. For the CDR3, the DNA is TGTGCCAGCCGCGTCTCCTACGAGCAGTACTTC.

The chain links TRBV19 to TRBJ1-1; unclear D gene. The germline V gene has CDR1 LNHDA and CDR2 SQIVND (reference sequence). The V gene lost 6 bases and the J gene lost 11 bases, with 16 bases spanning the gap. CDR3 length equals 12 residues. The CDR3, as DNA: TGTGCCAGTAGAGACGGAATCTTTGGGGCTTTCTTT. It yields the protein CASRDGIFGAFF.

V usage is TRBV25-1 and J usage is TRBJ1-1; D gene unclear. V lost 6 bases, J lost 5 bases, and 7 bases lay in between. The CDR3 loop spans 11 amino acids. CDR1 and CDR2 (germline): MGHDK, SYGVNS. Here the CDR3 DNA reads TGTGCCAGCAGGACGACGACTGAAGCTTTCTTT. Translating it yields CASRTTTEAFF.

The rearrangement uses TRBV5-1 and TRBJ1-1; D unresolved. In germline, CDR1 is SGHRS, CDR2 YFSETQ. The CDR3 spans 15 residues. V lost 4 bases and J lost 3, with 16 bases in between. As DNA, the CDR3 is TGCGCCAGCAGCGCAAGCCTGGGTGCGGACACTGAAGCTTTCTTT. It codes for CASSASLGADTEAFF.

The chain has TRBV6-1 and TRBJ2-7; D is ambiguous. The CDR3 has 10 amino acids. The germline gives CDR1 MNHNS, CDR2 SASEGT. V lost 6 bases to trimming and J lost 6 bases, with 6 bases between them. The CDR3 nucleotides are TGTGCCAGCAGGCTTTCCGAGCAGTACTTC. Its protein product is CASRLSEQYF.

V usage is TRBV27 and J usage is TRBJ2-7; 10 bases line up with TRBD2. V shed 2 bases and J 3 bases; nucleotides not matched to a gene: 1. From germline, CDR1 is MNHEY and CDR2 SMNVEV (reference sequence). The length of the CDR3 is 14 residues. The chain's CDR3 is CASSLGLADYEQYF. The CDR3 bases are TGTGCCAGCAGTTTAGGACTAGCGGACTACGAGCAGTACTTC.

The chain combines TRBV28 with TRBJ2-5; no definite D call. The CDR3 covers 18 residues. V was clipped by 4 bases and J by 3 bases, with 24 bases between them. Germline V gives CDR1 MDHEN, CDR2 SYDVKM. CDR3 protein: CASSSDHRPRSPKETQYF. DNA of the CDR3: TGTGCCAGCAGTTCGGACCATCGGCCCCGTTCACCAAAAGAGACCCAGTACTTC. Filled out from reference TRBV28 and TRBJ2-5, the complete variable domain reads DVKVTQSSRYLVKRTGEKVFLECVQDMDHENMFWYRQDPGLGLRLIYFSYDVKMKEKGDIPEGYSVSREKKERFSLILESASTNQTSMYLCASSSDHRPRSPKETQYFGPGTRLLVL.

The chain combines TRBV2 with TRBJ2-7; the match to TRBD2 covers 7 bases. Trimming at V came to 5 bases and at J to 3 bases, leaving 7 bases not matched to a gene. The germline V gene encodes CDR1 SNHLY and CDR2 FYNNEI. The CDR3 totals 14 residues. The CDR3 loop reads CASSIRLADYEQYF. The CDR3 DNA is TGTGCCAGCAGTATCCGGCTAGCGGACTACGAGCAGTACTTC.

The V call is TRBV27, the J call TRBJ1-1, with D possibly being TRBD1 (5 bases). Trimming took off 5 bases at V and 8 bases at J, with 15 bases between the two ends. From germline, CDR1 is MNHEY and CDR2 SMNVEV (reference sequence). CDR3 length: 13 residues. The CDR3 here is CASSPIQVAEAFF. CDR3 DNA: TGTGCCAGCAGTCCTATACAGGTAGCGGAAGCTTTCTTT.

This clone was observed once. This chain links TRBV28 with TRBJ2-4; 8 bases agree with TRBD2. The germline CDR1 and CDR2 sequences are MDHEN and SYDVKM. Trimming took 3 bases from V and 7 from J; bases not matched to a gene: 8. This CDR3 has 15 residues. DNA of the CDR3: TGTGCCAGCAGTTTGCCGGGACTAGGGGAGAACATTCAGTACTTC. Translated, it gives CASSLPGLGENIQYF.

The V call is TRBV7-8, the J call TRBJ1-5; the D gene is possibly TRBD1 (5 bases). Germline loops: CDR1 SGHVS, CDR2 FQNEAQ. Trimming stripped 4 bases from V and 0 bases from J, with 13 bases between. The CDR3 is 16 residues long. CDR3 loop: CASSSLGVDSNQPQHF. The CDR3 DNA reads TGTGCCAGCAGCTCACTGGGGGTAGATAGCAATCAGCCCCAGCATTTT.

The genes are TRBV9 and TRBJ2-7, with TRBD1 identical over 8 bases. V gave up 4 bases and J gave up 2 bases; unmatched junction bases: 5. CDR3 length equals 14 residues. Per the germline V gene, CDR1 is SGDLS and CDR2 is YYNGEE. CDR3 coding DNA: TGTGCCAGCAGCCCGCGGGACAGGACCTACGAGCAGTACTTC. It specifies CASSPRDRTYEQYF. Filled out from reference TRBV9 and TRBJ2-7, the complete variable domain reads DSGVTQTPKHLITATGQRVTLRCSPRSGDLSVYWYQQSLDQGLQFLIQYYNGEERAKGNILERFSAQQFPDLHSELNLSSLELGDSALYFCASSPRDRTYEQYFGPGTRLTVT.

The chain has TRBV5-1 and TRBJ1-4; weak D call: TRBD1 (5 bases). The CDR3 is made up of 17 amino acids. Germline V gene data show CDR1 as SGHRS and CDR2 as YFSETQ. V was shortened by 0 bases and J by 8 bases, with 20 bases between the two germline ends. Written as DNA, the CDR3 is TGCGCCAGCAGCTTGGGTCAGGTGCAGGGACTGAGGGAAAAACTGTTTTTT. This codes for CASSLGQVQGLREKLFF.

CDR3 coding DNA: TGCGCCAGCAGTCGGACTAGCGGGAGCCACTACAATGAGCAGTTCTTC. It yields the protein CASSRTSGSHYNEQFF. V usage is TRBV4-1 and J usage is TRBJ2-1; 13 positions match TRBD2. The V gene end was trimmed by 6 bases and the J gene end by 3 bases; junction bases not matched to a gene: 5. The CDR3 length is 16 residues. CDR1 is MGHRA, CDR2 YSYEKL, per germline.

The genes are TRBV29-1 and TRBJ2-2, with D hard to call. CDR1 and CDR2 (germline): SQVTM, ANQGSEA. The CDR3 is 12 residues long. V was shortened by 3 bases and J by 3 bases, with 5 bases between the two germline ends. CDR3: CSVDSDTGELFF. The CDR3 nucleotides read TGCAGCGTTGATTCGGACACCGGGGAGCTGTTTTTT.

Only a few counts were recorded for this clone. The chain links TRBV7-9 to TRBJ1-2; 7 bases map to TRBD1. This CDR3 has 13 residues. Per germline, CDR1 SEHNR and CDR2 FQNEAQ (reference sequence). The V gene end was trimmed by 4 bases and the J gene end by 3 bases; junction bases not matched to a gene: 2. DNA of the CDR3: TGTGCCAGCAGCTCACAGGGGTACTATGGCTACACCTTC. This translates into CASSSQGYYGYTF.

CDR3 in amino acids: CASSLSGFVNTEAFF. The CDR3 region has the DNA TGTGCCAGCAGTCTTTCGGGGTTCGTGAACACTGAAGCTTTCTTT. The chain links TRBV6-5 to TRBJ1-1; no clear D. The germline CDR1 and CDR2 sequences are MNHEY and SVGAGI. CDR3 length: 15 residues. V was pared by 5 bases and J by 0 bases, with 13 bases between.

The V gene is TRBV10-1, the J gene TRBJ2-7, with 9 bases that match TRBD1. This CDR3 contains 11 residues. Germline CDR1 and CDR2: WNHNN and SYGVQD (reference sequence). V was pared by 10 bases and J by 4 bases, with 2 bases of the junction left unmatched. The CDR3 region is CATGTGYEQYF. The DNA of the CDR3 is TGCGCCACCGGGACAGGGTACGAGCAGTACTTC.

CDR3 in amino acids: CASSFGDRVSYEQYF. DNA for the CDR3: TGTGCCAGCAGTTTTGGGGACAGGGTATCCTACGAGCAGTACTTC. V gene TRBV27 combines with J gene TRBJ2-7; 9 nucleotides line up with TRBD1. The CDR3 runs 15 residues. J gave up 1 base and V 3 bases, and 4 bases lay outside the gene matches. The germline V gene encodes CDR1 MNHEY and CDR2 SMNVEV (reference sequence).

This clone was seen just once. The rearrangement uses TRBV5-1 and TRBJ2-1; TRBD1 might be the D (6 bases). This CDR3 has 15 residues. V was cut by 3 bases and J by 7 bases, with 17 bases left in between. Germline lookup yields CDR1 SGHRS and CDR2 YFSETQ. CDR3 nucleotide sequence: TGCGCCAGCAGCTCATACGGAACAGGGCGTAATGAGCAGTTCTTC. It is translated as CASSSYGTGRNEQFF.

The chain joins TRBV29-1 to TRBJ2-7; 9 nucleotides agree with TRBD2. V was clipped by 5 bases and J by 2 bases; unmatched bases: 16. Germline V CDR1 and CDR2: SQVTM, ANQGSEA. The CDR3 has 17 residues. CDR3 sequence (DNA): TGCAGCGTTAATACCGGGACTAGCTTGCTTAAACCCTACGAGCAGTACTTC. Residues: CSVNTGTSLLKPYEQYF.

The rearrangement links TRBV4-3 to TRBJ2-1; a weak D match, TRBD2 (6 bases). The V gene lost 1 base and the J gene lost 0 bases, with 10 bases spanning the gap. The CDR3 sequence is 16 residues long. Germline values: CDR1 LGHNA, CDR2 YSLEER. Here the CDR3 DNA reads TGCGCCAGCAGCCAAGGAAGCGGGTACTCCTACAATGAGCAGTTCTTC. Its protein product is CASSQGSGYSYNEQFF.

The sample holds one count of this clone. The chain joins TRBV25-1 to TRBJ2-1; TRBD2 aligns across 13 bases. The trim removed 8 bases at V and 2 bases at J, leaving 9 bases unmatched. From germline, CDR1 is MGHDK and CDR2 SYGVNS. The CDR3 extends over 17 amino acids. The CDR3 DNA is TGTGCCAGCGGAGGACTAGCGGGAGATTCCCCCTACAATGAGCAGTTCTTC. It is translated as CASGGLAGDSPYNEQFF. Filled out from reference TRBV25-1 and TRBJ2-1, the complete variable domain reads EADIYQTPRYLVIGTGKKITLECSQTMGHDKMYWYQQDPGMELHLIHYSYGVNSTEKGDLSSESTVSRIRTEHFPLTLESARPSHTSQYLCASGGLAGDSPYNEQFFGPGTRLTVL.

V is TRBV29-1 and J is TRBJ2-7, with 10 nucleotides matching TRBD1. The CDR3 runs to 16 residues. Trimming at V came to 6 bases and at J to 5 bases, leaving 16 bases not matched to a gene. Germline lookup yields CDR1 SQVTM and CDR2 ANQGSEA. For the CDR3, the DNA is TGCAGCGTGAGAGGGGACAGGGGCCGGCTCGGGGACGAGCAGTACTTC. Translated, it gives CSVRGDRGRLGDEQYF.

V gene TRBV2 combines with J gene TRBJ1-2; D perhaps matches TRBD1 (6 bases). Germline loops: CDR1 SNHLY, CDR2 FYNNEI. The ends were cut back, 11 bases at V and 7 bases at J, with 11 bases in the middle. This CDR3 is 10 amino acids long. This CDR3 is CAGRGVGYTF. The DNA of the CDR3 is TGTGCCGGAAGGGGGGTTGGCTACACCTTC.

This clone occurred once. CDR3 coding DNA: TGTGCCAGTAGTGTCACAGGACTTAGCAATCAGCCCCAGCATTTT. Its protein product is CASSVTGLSNQPQHF. This rearrangement joins TRBV19 to TRBJ1-5, with D perhaps matching TRBD1 (5 bases). V was shortened by 5 bases and J by 0 bases, with 11 bases between the two germline ends. CDR3 length: 15 amino acids. CDR1 is LNHDA, CDR2 SQIVND, per germline (reference sequence).

The V gene is TRBV6-5, the J gene TRBJ1-1, with D unclear. V lost 0 bases to trimming and J lost 8 bases, with 16 bases between them. There are 15 residues in the CDR3. Germline CDR1 and CDR2: MNHEY and SVGAGI. The CDR3 loop is CASSYSIASIYEAFF. The CDR3 DNA reads as TGTGCCAGCAGTTACTCGATTGCGTCTATTTACGAAGCTTTCTTT.